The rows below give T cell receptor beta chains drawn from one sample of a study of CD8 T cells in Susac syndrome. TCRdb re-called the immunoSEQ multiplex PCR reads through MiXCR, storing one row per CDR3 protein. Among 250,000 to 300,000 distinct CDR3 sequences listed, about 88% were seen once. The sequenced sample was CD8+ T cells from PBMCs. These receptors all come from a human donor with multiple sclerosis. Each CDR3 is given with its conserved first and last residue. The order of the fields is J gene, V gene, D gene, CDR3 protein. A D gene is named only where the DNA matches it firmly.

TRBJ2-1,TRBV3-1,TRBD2,CASSHGLAEHNEQFF
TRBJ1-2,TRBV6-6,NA,CASSSRQFNYGYTF
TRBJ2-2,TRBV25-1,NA,CASSDHPGGTDTGELFF
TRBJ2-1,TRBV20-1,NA,CSVGSGGNEQFF
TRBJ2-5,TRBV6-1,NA,CASSRLGEETQYF
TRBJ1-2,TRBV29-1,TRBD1,CSVSEGDRAMGYTF
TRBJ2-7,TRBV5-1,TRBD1,CASSAGSGTGISYEQYF
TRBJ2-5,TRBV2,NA,CASSDFSEDETQYF
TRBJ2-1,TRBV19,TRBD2,CASSFKREQFF
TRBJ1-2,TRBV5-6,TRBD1,CASSLVQGEAGYTF
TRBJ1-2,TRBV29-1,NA,CSVEVDDNYGYTF
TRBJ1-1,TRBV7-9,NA,CASSPPFGTEAFF
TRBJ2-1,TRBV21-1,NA,CASSKEGSQGRNEQFF
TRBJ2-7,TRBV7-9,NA,CASSFVTDYEQYF
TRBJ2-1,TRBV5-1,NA,CASSLAPGDLSSYNEQFF
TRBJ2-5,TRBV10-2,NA,CASSRERFLETQYF
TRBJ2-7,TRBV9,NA,CASSGGQGLSYEQYF
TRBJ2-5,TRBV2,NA,CARTPMTQETQYF
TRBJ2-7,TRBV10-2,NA,CASRGAGTPYEQYF
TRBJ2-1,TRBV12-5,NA,CASGRSSYNEQFF
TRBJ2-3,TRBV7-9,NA,CASSLVTRDTQYF
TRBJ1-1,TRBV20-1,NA,CSARDLWGTTAGNTEAFF
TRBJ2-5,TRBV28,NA,CASSLMETQYF
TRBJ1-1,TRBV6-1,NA,CASSPPYRERDTEAFF
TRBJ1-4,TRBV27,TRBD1,CASSPPQGALNEKLFF
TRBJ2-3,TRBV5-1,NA,CASSSDKRTDTQYF
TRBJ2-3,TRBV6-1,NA,CASSETADTQYF
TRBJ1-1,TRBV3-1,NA,CASSQIRGGTEAFF
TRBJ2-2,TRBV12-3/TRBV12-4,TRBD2,CASRGLAGGPGELFF
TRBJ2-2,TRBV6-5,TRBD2,CASSYSATSGGLNTGELFF
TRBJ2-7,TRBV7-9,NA,CASSPTSYEQYF
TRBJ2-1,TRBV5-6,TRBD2,CASSKSRLAGGNEQFF
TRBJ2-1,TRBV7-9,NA,CASSLVQLGPNEQFF
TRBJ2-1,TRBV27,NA,CASSLPGNNEQFF
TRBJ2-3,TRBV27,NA,CASSAENADTQYF
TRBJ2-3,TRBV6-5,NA,CASSLAATDTQYF
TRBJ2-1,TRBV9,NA,CASSADENEQFF